Here is one T cell receptor (beta chain) with its context. Its antigen is unidentified. The data originate from a study of shared clonotypes between healthy human individuals. Study findings and constraints: The rarefaction results pointed to incomplete sorted-subset sequencing despite large depth.

The ends were cut back, 5 bases at V and 8 bases at J, with 19 bases in the middle. Germline V gene data show CDR1 as SGHTA and CDR2 as FQGNSA. The CDR3 extends over 16 amino acids. Here immunoSEQ multiplex PCR was the method, and the copy in TCRdb shows in-frame clones only, minus some. The table has 2 million to 2.5 million clones, approximately 94% seen once. The sample was naive CD4+ T cells from PBMCs. Stated subset: CD45RA+ positively selected. V is TRBV7-2 and J is TRBJ1-6; possible D gene TRBD1, 6 bases. The TCR sequence derives from a man aged 18-30 years in good health. Some clones in this sample may be carry-over from other donors' samples. CDR3: CASSLNTGIMDSPLHF. The DNA for the CDR3 is TGTGCCAGCAGCCTAAATACAGGGATTATGGATTCACCCCTCCACTTT.